The next 10 T cell receptor beta chains were all read from a single sample in a study of blood T cell repertoires in COVID-19. Clones were read by immunoSEQ multiplex PCR, and TCRdb kept only the in-frame ones, dropping some. The sample consists of 120,000 to 150,000 clones, around four fifths of them appearing once. Sample: peripheral blood. These receptors were taken from a human donor in a cohort sampled during active COVID-19.

This clone appeared once. This chain uses TRBV30 with TRBJ2-1; 9 bases align to TRBD2. The CDR3 is made up of 15 amino acids. The ends lost 2 bases at V and 7 bases at J; junction bases unmatched: 9. Germline V CDR1 and CDR2: GTSNPN, SVGIG (reference sequence). Written as DNA, the CDR3 is TGTGCCTGGAGTTGGCTAGCGGGGTTTGGGAATGAGCAGTTCTTC. This translates into CAWSWLAGFGNEQFF. Based on the CDR3 plus reference TRBV30 and TRBJ2-1, the full variable domain is SQTIHQWPATLVQPVGSPLSLECTVEGTSNPNLYWYRQAAGRGLQLLFYSVGIGQISSEVPQNLSASRPQDRQFILSSKKLLLSDSGFYLCAWSWLAGFGNEQFFGPGTRLTVL.

V gene TRBV20-1 combines with J gene TRBJ2-5, with D possibly being TRBD2 (6 bases). Germline V gives CDR1 DFQATT, CDR2 SNEGSKA (reference sequence). V lost 3 bases, J lost 12 bases, and 17 bases lay in between. This CDR3 region has 12 residues. The CDR3 nucleotides read TGCAGTGCTAGTCGTGGGGGACTCGATAAGTACTTC. Translated, it gives CSASRGGLDKYF.

DNA for the CDR3: TGTGCCTGGAGTGGCTCCACAGGTCGCACTAATGAAAAACTGTTTTTT. This codes for CAWSGSTGRTNEKLFF. The chain joins TRBV30 to TRBJ1-4, with D perhaps matching TRBD1 (5 bases). The germline CDR1 and CDR2 sequences are GTSNPN and SVGIG (reference sequence). Trimming stripped 1 base from V and 2 bases from J, with 14 bases between. The CDR3 has 16 residues. Based on the CDR3 plus reference TRBV30 and TRBJ1-4, the full variable domain is SQTIHQWPATLVQPVGSPLSLECTVEGTSNPNLYWYRQAAGRGLQLLFYSVGIGQISSEVPQNLSASRPQDRQFILSSKKLLLSDSGFYLCAWSGSTGRTNEKLFFGSGTQLSVL.

The chain is built from TRBV5-5 and TRBJ2-3; 11 bases align to TRBD1. V was clipped by 2 bases and J by 4 bases; unmatched bases: 3. The CDR3 is 15 amino acids. Germline-derived CDR1 and CDR2 are SGHKS and YYEKEE (reference sequence). DNA for the CDR3: TGTGCCAGCAGCTTAGGACAGGGGGCTTCAGATACGCAGTATTTT. Its protein is CASSLGQGASDTQYF.

This chain joins TRBV28 and TRBJ2-7; 7 positions match TRBD1. CDR3 size: 15 residues. The V gene end was trimmed by 6 bases and the J gene end by 0 bases; junction bases not matched to a gene: 8. Germline V gene sequence: CDR1 MDHEN, CDR2 SYDVKM. For the CDR3, the DNA is TGTGCCAGCAGCCAGGGACAGCTACCCTCCTACGAGCAGTACGTC. Residues: CASSQGQLPSYEQYV.

In this sample, this clone turned up once. CDR3 in amino acids: CASSLGTTFYEQYF. For the CDR3, the DNA is TGTGCCAGCAGTTTGGGGACTACCTTCTACGAGCAGTACTTC. This chain connects TRBV28 to TRBJ2-7; 7 nucleotides agree with TRBD2. Germline V lookup: CDR1 MDHEN, CDR2 SYDVKM. The CDR3 contains 14 residues. The V gene end was trimmed by 3 bases and the J gene end by 3 bases; junction bases not matched to a gene: 5.

The chain joins TRBV3-1 (or the pseudogene TRBV3-2) to TRBJ2-1; 7 nucleotides align to TRBD1. The germline V gene encodes CDR1 LGHDT and CDR2 YNNKEL (reference sequence). The CDR3 covers 16 residues. J lost 9 bases, V lost 1 base, and 12 bases had no gene match. The CDR3 here is CASSQAGATGKVEQFF. The CDR3 nucleotides read TGTGCCAGCAGCCAAGCTGGAGCGACAGGGAAAGTTGAGCAGTTCTTC.

CDR3 in DNA: TGTGCCAGCCGACCGCGGTTTAGCTCTGGAAACACCATATATTTT. Protein: CASRPRFSSGNTIYF. The chain links TRBV27 to TRBJ1-3, with no clear D. Trimming left V 8 bases short and J 0 bases short, with 14 bases between. CDR3 length: 15 residues. Germline V gene lookup returns CDR1 MNHEY and CDR2 SMNVEV (reference sequence).

V gene TRBV5-6 combines with J gene TRBJ2-7; TRBD2 might be the D (5 bases). The germline CDR1 and CDR2 sequences are SGHDT and YYEEEE. The CDR3 covers 14 residues. The V and J ends lost 4 bases and 0 bases respectively, with 11 bases between them. The CDR3 loop reads CASSRDMSSYEQYF. The CDR3 DNA follows: TGTGCCAGCAGCCGGGATATGAGCTCCTACGAGCAGTACTTC.

J is TRBJ2-7 and V is TRBV14; D might be TRBD2 (5 bases). The CDR3 length is 14 residues. Trimming removed 2 bases at V and 1 base at J, with 9 bases between. Germline V gene sequence: CDR1 SGHDN, CDR2 FVKESK. This chain's CDR3 is CASSQYRGSYEQYF. CDR3 nucleotide sequence: TGTGCCAGCAGCCAATATCGGGGATCCTACGAGCAGTACTTC. Filled out from reference TRBV14 and TRBJ2-7, the complete variable domain reads EAGVTQFPSHSVIEKGQTVTLRCDPISGHDNLYWYRRVMGKEIKFLLHFVKESKQDESGMPNNRFLAERTGGTYSTLKVQPAELEDSGVYFCASSQYRGSYEQYFGPGTRLTVT.